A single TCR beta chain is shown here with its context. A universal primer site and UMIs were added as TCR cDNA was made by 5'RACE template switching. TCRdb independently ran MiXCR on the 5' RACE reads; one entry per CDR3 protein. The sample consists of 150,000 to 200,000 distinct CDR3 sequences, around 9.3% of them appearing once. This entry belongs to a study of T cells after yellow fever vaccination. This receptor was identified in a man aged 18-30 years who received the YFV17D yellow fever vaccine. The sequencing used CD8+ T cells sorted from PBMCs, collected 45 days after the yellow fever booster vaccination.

CDR3 region: CASSVVVGAGTDTQYF. The CDR3 nucleotides read TGTGCCAGCAGCGTAGTCGTGGGCGCGGGCACAGATACGCAGTATTTT. The J gene is TRBJ2-3, the V gene TRBV9; the D is unclear. This CDR3 spans 16 amino acids. The ends were cut back, 0 bases at V and 1 base at J, with 12 bases in the middle. Germline loops: CDR1 SGDLS, CDR2 YYNGEE. Complete variable domain (other parts from reference TRBV9 and TRBJ2-3): DSGVTQTPKHLITATGQRVTLRCSPRSGDLSVYWYQQSLDQGLQFLIQYYNGEERAKGNILERFSAQQFPDLHSELNLSSLELGDSALYFCASSVVVGAGTDTQYFGPGTRLTVL.